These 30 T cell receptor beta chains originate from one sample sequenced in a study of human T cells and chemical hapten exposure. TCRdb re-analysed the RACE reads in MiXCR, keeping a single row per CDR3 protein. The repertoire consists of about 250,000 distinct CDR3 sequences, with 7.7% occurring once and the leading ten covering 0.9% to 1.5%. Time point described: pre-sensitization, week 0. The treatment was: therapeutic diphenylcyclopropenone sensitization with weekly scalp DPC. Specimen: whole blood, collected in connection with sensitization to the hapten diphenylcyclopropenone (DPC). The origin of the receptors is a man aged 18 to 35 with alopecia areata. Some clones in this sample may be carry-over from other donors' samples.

CDR3 protein: CASSRLAGDDEQYF. CDR3 sequence (DNA): TGTGCCAGCAGTCGACTAGCGGGGGACGATGAGCAGTACTTC. The V call is TRBV6-2 or TRBV6-3, the J call TRBJ2-7, with 12 bases lining up with TRBD2. Looked up from germline, CDR1 is MNHEY and CDR2 is SVGEGT. Trimming removed 5 bases from V and 7 bases from J; junction bases left unmatched: 6. The CDR3 is made up of 14 amino acids.

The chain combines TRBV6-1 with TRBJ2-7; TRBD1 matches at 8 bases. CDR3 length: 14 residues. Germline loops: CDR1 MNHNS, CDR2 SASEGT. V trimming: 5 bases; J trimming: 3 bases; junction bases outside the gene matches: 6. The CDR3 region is CASSPHRGNYEQYV. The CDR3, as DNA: TGTGCCAGCAGTCCCCACAGGGGGAACTACGAGCAGTACGTC.

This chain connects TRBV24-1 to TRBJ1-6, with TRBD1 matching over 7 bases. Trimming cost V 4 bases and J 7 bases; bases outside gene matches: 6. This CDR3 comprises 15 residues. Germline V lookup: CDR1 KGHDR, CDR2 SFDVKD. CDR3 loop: CATSESTGRNSPLHF. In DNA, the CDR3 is TGTGCCACCAGTGAGTCGACAGGGAGAAATTCACCCCTCCACTTT.

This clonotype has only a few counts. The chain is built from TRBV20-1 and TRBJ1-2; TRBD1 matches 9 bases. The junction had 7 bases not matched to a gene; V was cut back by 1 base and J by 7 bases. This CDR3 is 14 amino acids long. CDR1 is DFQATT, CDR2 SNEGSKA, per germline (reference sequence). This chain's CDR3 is CSARANRDRAGYTF. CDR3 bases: TGCAGTGCTAGAGCCAACCGGGACAGGGCTGGCTACACCTTC.

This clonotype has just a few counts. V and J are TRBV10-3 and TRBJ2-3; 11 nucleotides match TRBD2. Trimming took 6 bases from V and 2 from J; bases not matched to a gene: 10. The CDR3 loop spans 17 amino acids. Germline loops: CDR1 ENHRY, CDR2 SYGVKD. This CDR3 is CAIRAGGSGGATDTQYF. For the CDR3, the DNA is TGTGCCATCAGGGCCGGGGGTAGCGGGGGGGCCACAGATACGCAGTATTTT.

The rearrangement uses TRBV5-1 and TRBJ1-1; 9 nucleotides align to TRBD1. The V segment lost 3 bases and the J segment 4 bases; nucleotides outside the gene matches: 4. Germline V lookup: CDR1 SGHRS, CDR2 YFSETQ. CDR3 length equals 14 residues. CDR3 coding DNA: TGCGCCAGCAGCTCCCTGACAGGGGGCACTGAAGCTTTCTTT. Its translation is CASSSLTGGTEAFF.

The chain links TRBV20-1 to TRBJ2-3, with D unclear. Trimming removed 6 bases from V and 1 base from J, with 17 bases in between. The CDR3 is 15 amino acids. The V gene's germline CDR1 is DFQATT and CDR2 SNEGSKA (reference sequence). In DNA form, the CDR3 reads TGCAGTGCCCCCGGAGAGCCCGGCTGCACAGATACGCAGTATTTT. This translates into CSAPGEPGCTDTQYF.

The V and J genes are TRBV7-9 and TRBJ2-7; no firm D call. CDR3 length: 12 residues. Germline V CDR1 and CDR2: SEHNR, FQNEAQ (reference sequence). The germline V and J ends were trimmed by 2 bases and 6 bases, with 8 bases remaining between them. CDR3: CASSLRGGEQYV. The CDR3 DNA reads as TGTGCCAGCAGCTTACGTGGCGGCGAGCAGTACGTC.

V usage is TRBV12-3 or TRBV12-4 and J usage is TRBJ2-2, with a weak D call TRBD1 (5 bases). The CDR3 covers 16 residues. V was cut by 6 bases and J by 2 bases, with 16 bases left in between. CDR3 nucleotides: TGTGCCAGCAGGAAAGGGGCCCCCCCCAACACCGGGGAGCTGTTTTTT. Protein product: CASRKGAPPNTGELFF.

CDR3 in amino acids: CASRTGKNIQYF. The CDR3 DNA reads as TGTGCCAGCAGGACAGGGAAAAACATTCAGTACTTC. The chain links TRBV28 to TRBJ2-4; TRBD1 aligns across 7 bases. Germline CDR1 MDHEN, CDR2 SYDVKM. V lost 6 bases, J lost 4 bases, and 0 bases stayed unmatched. The CDR3 runs 12 residues.

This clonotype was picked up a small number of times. DNA of the CDR3: TGCAGCGTTGACAAACAGGGAGCTTTCTTT. Translation gives CSVDKQGAFF. J is TRBJ1-1 and V is TRBV29-1; D may be TRBD1 (6 bases). The CDR3 has 10 amino acids. The germline V and J ends were trimmed by 3 bases and 10 bases, with 9 bases remaining between them. CDR1 is SQVTM and CDR2 is ANQGSEA in the germline V gene.

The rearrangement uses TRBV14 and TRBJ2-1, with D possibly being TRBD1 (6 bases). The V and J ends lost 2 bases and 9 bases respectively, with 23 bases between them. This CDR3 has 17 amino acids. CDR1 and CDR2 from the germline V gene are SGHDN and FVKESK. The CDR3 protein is CASSQRRRTRGKTEQFF. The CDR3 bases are TGTGCCAGCAGCCAAAGAAGACGGACGAGGGGGAAAACTGAGCAGTTCTTC.

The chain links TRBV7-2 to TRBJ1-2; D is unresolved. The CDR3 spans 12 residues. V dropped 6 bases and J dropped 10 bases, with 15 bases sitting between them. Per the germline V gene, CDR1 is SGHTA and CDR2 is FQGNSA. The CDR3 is CASSPTALAYTF. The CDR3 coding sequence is TGTGCCAGCAGTCCAACAGCACTGGCCTACACCTTC.

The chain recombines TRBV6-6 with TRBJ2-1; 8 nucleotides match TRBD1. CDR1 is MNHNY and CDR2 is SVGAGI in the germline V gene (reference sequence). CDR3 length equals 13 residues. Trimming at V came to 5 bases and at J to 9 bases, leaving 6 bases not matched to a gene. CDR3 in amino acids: CASSATGGGEQFF. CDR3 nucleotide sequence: TGTGCCAGCAGTGCAACAGGGGGAGGTGAGCAGTTCTTC.

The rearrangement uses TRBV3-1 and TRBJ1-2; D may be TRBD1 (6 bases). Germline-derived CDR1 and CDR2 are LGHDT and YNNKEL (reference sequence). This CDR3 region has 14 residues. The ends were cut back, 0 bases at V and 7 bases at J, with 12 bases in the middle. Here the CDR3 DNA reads TGTGCCAGCAGCCAAGAGGCAGGGGCGTTTGGCTACACCTTC. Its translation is CASSQEAGAFGYTF.

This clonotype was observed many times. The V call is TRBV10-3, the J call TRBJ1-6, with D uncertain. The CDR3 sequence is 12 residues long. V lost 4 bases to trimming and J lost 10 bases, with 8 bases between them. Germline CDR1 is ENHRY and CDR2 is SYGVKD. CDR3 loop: CAISVGGSPLHF. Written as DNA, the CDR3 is TGTGCCATCAGTGTGGGAGGGTCACCCCTCCACTTT.

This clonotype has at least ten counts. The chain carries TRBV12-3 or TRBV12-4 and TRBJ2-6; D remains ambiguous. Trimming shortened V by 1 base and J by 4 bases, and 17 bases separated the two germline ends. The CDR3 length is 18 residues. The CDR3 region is CASSLGSSRASGANVLTF. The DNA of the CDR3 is TGTGCCAGCAGTTTAGGTAGCTCCCGGGCGTCAGGGGCCAACGTCCTGACTTTC.

Here the CDR3 reads CASSFRGYTEAFF. The CDR3 nucleotides are TGTGCCAGCAGCTTTCGAGGATACACTGAAGCTTTCTTT. The V call is TRBV11-2, the J call TRBJ1-1; D gene unclear. The V end lost 3 bases, the J end lost 3 bases, and 8 bases lay between the germline ends. The CDR3 spans 13 residues. In germline, CDR1 is SGHAT, CDR2 FQNNGV.

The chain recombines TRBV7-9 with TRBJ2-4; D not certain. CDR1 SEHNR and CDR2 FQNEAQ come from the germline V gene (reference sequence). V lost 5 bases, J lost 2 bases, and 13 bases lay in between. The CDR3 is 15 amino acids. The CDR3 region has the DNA TGTGCCAGCAGCCCCCCCCGGGCGACCAAAAACATTCAGTACTTC. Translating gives CASSPPRATKNIQYF.

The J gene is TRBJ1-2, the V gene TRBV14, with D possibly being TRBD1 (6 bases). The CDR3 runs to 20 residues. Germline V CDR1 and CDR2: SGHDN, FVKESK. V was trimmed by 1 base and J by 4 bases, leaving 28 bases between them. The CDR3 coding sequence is TGTGCCAGCAGCCAAGTGGGGGCAGGACCCGGGACACGCGACGGCTATGGCTACACCTTC. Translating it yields CASSQVGAGPGTRDGYGYTF. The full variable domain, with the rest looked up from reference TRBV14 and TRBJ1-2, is EAGVTQFPSHSVIEKGQTVTLRCDPISGHDNLYWYRRVMGKEIKFLLHFVKESKQDESGMPNNRFLAERTGGTYSTLKVQPAELEDSGVYFCASSQVGAGPGTRDGYGYTFGSGTRLTVV.

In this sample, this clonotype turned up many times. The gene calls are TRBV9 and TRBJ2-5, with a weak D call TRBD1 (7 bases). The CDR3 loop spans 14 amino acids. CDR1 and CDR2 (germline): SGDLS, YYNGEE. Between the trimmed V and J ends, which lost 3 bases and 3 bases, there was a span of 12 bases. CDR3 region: CASSEEGAKETQYF. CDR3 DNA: TGTGCCAGCAGCGAGGAGGGGGCAAAAGAGACCCAGTACTTC.

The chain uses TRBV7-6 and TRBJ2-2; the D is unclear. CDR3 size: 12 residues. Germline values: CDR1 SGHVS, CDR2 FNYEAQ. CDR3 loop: CAVQIEAGELFF. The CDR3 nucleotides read TGTGCAGTACAGATCGAGGCCGGGGAGCTGTTTTTT. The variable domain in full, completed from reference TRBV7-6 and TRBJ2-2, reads GAGVSQSPRYKVTKRGQDVALRCDPISGHVSLYWYRQALGQGPEFLTYFNYEAQQDKSGLPNDRFSAERPEGSISTLTIQRTEQRDSAMYRCAVQIEAGELFFGEGSRLTVL.

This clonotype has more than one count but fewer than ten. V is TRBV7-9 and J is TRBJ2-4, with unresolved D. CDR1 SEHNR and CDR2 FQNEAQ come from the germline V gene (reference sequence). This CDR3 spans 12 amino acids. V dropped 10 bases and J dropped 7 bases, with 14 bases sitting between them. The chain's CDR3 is CATGRLGNIQYF. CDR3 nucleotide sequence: TGTGCCACCGGACGGCTGGGGAACATTCAGTACTTC.

In nucleotides, the CDR3 is TGTGCCAGCAGTTCTGTACAGAGCAATCAGCCCCAGCATTTT. This encodes CASSSVQSNQPQHF. The J gene is TRBJ1-5, the V gene TRBV6-5; D is unresolved. This CDR3 has 14 residues. The V and J ends lost 4 bases and 1 base respectively, with 8 bases between them. The germline V gene has CDR1 MNHEY and CDR2 SVGAGI.

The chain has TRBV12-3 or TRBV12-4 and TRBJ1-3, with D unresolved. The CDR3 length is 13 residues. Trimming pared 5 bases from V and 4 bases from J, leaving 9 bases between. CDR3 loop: CASSANRGNTIYF. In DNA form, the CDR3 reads TGTGCCAGCAGTGCCAATCGAGGAAACACCATATATTTT.

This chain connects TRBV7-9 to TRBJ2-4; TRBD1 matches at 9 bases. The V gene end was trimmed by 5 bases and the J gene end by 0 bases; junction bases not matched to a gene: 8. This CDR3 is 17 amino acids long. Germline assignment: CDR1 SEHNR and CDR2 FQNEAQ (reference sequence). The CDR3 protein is CASSPPGQGLAKNIQYF. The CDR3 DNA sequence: TGTGCCAGCAGCCCGCCTGGACAGGGGTTAGCCAAAAACATTCAGTACTTC.

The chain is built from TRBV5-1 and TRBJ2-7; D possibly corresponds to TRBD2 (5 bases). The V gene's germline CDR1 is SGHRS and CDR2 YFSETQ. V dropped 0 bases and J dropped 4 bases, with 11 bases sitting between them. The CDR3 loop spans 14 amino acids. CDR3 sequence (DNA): TGCGCCAGCAGCTTGGGGGTCAGCGGATACGAGCAGTACTTC. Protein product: CASSLGVSGYEQYF.

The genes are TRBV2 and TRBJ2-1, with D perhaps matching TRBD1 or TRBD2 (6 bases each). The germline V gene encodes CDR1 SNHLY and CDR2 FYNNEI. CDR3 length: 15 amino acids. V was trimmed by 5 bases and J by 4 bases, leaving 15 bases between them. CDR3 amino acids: CASSLLGGHYNEQFF. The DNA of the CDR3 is TGTGCCAGCAGTCTGTTGGGGGGCCATTACAATGAGCAGTTCTTC. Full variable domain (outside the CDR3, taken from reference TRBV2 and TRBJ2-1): EPEVTQTPSHQVTQMGQEVILRCVPISNHLYFYWYRQILGQKVEFLVSFYNNEISEKSEIFDDQFSVERPDGSNFTLKIRSTKLEDSAMYFCASSLLGGHYNEQFFGPGTRLTVL.

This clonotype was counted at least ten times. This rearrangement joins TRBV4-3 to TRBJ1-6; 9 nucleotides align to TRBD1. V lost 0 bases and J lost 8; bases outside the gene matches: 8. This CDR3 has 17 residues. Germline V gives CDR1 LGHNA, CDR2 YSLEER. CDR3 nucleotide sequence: TGCGCCAGCAGCCAAGATTTGGGGACAGGGTTTTATTCACCCCTCCACTTT. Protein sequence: CASSQDLGTGFYSPLHF.

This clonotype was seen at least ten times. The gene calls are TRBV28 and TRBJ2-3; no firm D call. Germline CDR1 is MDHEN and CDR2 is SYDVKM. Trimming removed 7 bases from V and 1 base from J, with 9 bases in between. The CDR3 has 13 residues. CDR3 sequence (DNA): TGTGCCAGCACCTTGCCGGGCACAGATACGCAGTATTTT. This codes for CASTLPGTDTQYF. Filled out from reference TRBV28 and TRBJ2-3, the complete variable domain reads DVKVTQSSRYLVKRTGEKVFLECVQDMDHENMFWYRQDPGLGLRLIYFSYDVKMKEKGDIPEGYSVSREKKERFSLILESASTNQTSMYLCASTLPGTDTQYFGPGTRLTVL.